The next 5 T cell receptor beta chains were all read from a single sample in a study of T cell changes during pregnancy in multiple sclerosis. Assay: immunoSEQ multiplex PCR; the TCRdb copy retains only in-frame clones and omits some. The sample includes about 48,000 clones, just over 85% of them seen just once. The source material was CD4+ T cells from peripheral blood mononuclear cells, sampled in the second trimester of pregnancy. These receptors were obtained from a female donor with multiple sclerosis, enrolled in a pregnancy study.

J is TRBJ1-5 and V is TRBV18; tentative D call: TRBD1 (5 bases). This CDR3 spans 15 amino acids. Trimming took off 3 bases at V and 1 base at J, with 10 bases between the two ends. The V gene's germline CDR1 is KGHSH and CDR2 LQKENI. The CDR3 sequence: CASSPDGGSNQPQHF. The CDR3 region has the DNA TGTGCCAGCTCACCCGACGGGGGAAGCAATCAGCCCCAGCATTTT.

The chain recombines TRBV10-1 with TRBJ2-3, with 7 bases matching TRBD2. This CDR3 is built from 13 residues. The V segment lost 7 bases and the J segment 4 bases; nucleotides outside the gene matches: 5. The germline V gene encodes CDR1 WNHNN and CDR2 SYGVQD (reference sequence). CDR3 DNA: TGCGCCAGCACCCGGGACTATTCAGATACGCAGTATTTT. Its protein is CASTRDYSDTQYF.

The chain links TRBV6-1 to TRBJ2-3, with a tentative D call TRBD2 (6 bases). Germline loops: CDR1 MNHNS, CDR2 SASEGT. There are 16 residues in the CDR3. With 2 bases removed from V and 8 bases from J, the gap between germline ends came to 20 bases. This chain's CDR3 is CASSESGRAFGGTQYF. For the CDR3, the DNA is TGTGCCAGCAGTGAATCGGGCAGAGCCTTCGGGGGTACGCAGTATTTT.

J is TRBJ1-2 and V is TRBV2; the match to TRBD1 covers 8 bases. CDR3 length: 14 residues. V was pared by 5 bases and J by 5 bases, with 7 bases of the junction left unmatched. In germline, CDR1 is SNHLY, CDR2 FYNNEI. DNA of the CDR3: TGTGCCAGCAGTCCCTTAGACAGGGGTTATGGCTACACCTTC. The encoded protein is CASSPLDRGYGYTF.

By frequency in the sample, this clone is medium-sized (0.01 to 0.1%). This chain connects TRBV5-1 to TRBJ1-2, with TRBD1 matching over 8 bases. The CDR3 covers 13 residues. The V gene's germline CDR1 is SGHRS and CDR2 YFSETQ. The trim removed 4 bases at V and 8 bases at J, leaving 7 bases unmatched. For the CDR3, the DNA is TGCGCCAGCAGCCCCGGACAGGGCGAGGGCTACACCTTC. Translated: CASSPGQGEGYTF.